Listed below are T cell receptor beta chains from one sample, sequenced in a study. Assay used: immunoSEQ multiplex PCR; TCRdb lists only in-frame clones, some missing. In the table there are about 68,000 clones, 85% to 95% of which are singletons. Input material: PBMCs. Every receptor here comes from a man aged 40-49 years with rheumatoid arthritis. The CDR3 runs from the conserved cysteine through the conserved F or W. A D gene is named only where the DNA matches it firmly. Expanded clones get a size class; other rows say once, few or many, or leave the size out.

DNA: TGTGCCACCAGTAACAGGGCCTTCTACGAGCAGTACTTC
CDR3: CATSNRAFYEQYF
V: TRBV24-1
J: TRBJ2-7
size: once
D: -

DNA: TGTGCCAGCAGCTTAGTAGCTAGCGGAGCTTACAATGAGCAGTTCTTC
CDR3: CASSLVASGAYNEQFF
V: TRBV7-9
J: TRBJ2-1
size: -
D: TRBD2

DNA: TGCGCCAGCAGCTCACGCAGGGAGTACCAAGAGACCCAGTACTTC
CDR3: CASSSRREYQETQYF
V: TRBV5-1
J: TRBJ2-5
size: -
D: -

DNA: TGCGCCAGCAGCAGGACTGGCCTTAGTGAGCAGTTCTTC
CDR3: CASSRTGLSEQFF
V: TRBV4-3
J: TRBJ2-1
size: -
D: -

DNA: TGTGCCAGCAGCCTCCCTGGGGCGGGTCCCCGCACCGGGGAGCTGTTTTTT
CDR3: CASSLPGAGPRTGELFF
V: TRBV3-1/TRBV3-2
J: TRBJ2-2
size: -
D: -

DNA: TGTGCCACCAGCAGTGATCGGACAGGGGGGATCGGGGAGCTGTTTTTT
CDR3: CATSSDRTGGIGELFF
V: TRBV15
J: TRBJ2-2
size: -
D: TRBD1

DNA: TGTGCCAGCAGCTCAGAGCCCCAGGGAGCGGGTGAGCAGTTCTTC
CDR3: CASSSEPQGAGEQFF
V: TRBV7-6
J: TRBJ2-1
size: -
D: -

DNA: TGTGCCAGCAGGATTCGACTGAACAATGAGCAGTTCTTC
CDR3: CASRIRLNNEQFF
V: TRBV28
J: TRBJ2-1
size: -
D: -

DNA: TGTGCCAGCAGTTTATATCGGGGACAGGTTGAAGCTTTCTTT
CDR3: CASSLYRGQVEAFF
V: TRBV27
J: TRBJ1-1
size: -
D: TRBD1

DNA: TGCAGTGCTAGTTTGGCAGGGGCCCCAAATAGCAATCAGCCCCAGCATTTT
CDR3: CSASLAGAPNSNQPQHF
V: TRBV20-1
J: TRBJ1-5
size: -
D: -

DNA: TGTGCTAGCACCGTAGGGGGACTGCCTCAAGAGACCCAGTACTTC
CDR3: CASTVGGLPQETQYF
V: TRBV7-7
J: TRBJ2-5
size: -
D: -

DNA: TGTGCCAGCAGCGTAGGTGAAAGGACAGGGAACACCGGGGAGCTGTTTTTT
CDR3: CASSVGERTGNTGELFF
V: TRBV9
J: TRBJ2-2
size: -
D: TRBD1

DNA: TGTGCCAGCTCACCACCGGACAGCTCCTACGAGCAGTACTTC
CDR3: CASSPPDSSYEQYF
V: TRBV18
J: TRBJ2-7
size: -
D: -

DNA: TGTGCCAGCAGCTTAGCCCAGTTACTAGCCAAAAACATTCAGTACTTC
CDR3: CASSLAQLLAKNIQYF
V: TRBV7-2
J: TRBJ2-4
size: -
D: -

DNA: TGCGCCAGCAGTTCCCTTACAGGGGATGAAAAACTGTTTTTT
CDR3: CASSSLTGDEKLFF
V: TRBV5-1
J: TRBJ1-4
size: -
D: TRBD1